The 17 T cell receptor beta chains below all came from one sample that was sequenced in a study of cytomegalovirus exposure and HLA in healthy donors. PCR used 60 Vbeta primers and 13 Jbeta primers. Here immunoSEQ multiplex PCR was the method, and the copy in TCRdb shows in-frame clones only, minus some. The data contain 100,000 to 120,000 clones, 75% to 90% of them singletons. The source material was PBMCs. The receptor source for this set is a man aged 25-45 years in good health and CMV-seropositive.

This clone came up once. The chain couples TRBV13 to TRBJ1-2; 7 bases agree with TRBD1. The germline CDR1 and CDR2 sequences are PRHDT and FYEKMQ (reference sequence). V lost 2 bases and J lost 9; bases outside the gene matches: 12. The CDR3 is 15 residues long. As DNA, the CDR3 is TGTGCCAGCAGCTTACCGACAGGGTGGGATCATAGCTACACCTTC. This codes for CASSLPTGWDHSYTF.

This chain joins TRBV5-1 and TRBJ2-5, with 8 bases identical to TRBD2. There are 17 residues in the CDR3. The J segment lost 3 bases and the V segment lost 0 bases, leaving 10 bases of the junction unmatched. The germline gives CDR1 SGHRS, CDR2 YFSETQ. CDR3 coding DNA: TGCGCCAGCAGCTTGGCACCCCCGGCGGGGGGAAAAGAGACCCAGTACTTC. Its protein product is CASSLAPPAGGKETQYF.

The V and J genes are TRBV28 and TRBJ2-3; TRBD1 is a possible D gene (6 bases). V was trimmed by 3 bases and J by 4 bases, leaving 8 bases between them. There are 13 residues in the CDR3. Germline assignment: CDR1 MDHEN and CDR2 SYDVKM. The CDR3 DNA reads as TGTGCCAGCAGTTTGCCAGGGGCAGATACGCAGTATTTT. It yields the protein CASSLPGADTQYF.

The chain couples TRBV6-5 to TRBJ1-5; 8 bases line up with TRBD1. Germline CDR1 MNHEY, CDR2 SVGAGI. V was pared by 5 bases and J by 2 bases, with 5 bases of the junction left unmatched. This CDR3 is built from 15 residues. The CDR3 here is CASSPRGHGNQPQHF. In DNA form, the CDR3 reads TGTGCCAGCAGTCCCAGGGGGCATGGCAATCAGCCCCAGCATTTT.

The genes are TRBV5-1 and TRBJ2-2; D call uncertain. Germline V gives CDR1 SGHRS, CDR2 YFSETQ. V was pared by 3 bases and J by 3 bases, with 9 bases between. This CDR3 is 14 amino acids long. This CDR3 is CASSSGSYTGELFF. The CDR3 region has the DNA TGCGCCAGCAGCTCGGGTAGTTACACCGGGGAGCTGTTTTTT.

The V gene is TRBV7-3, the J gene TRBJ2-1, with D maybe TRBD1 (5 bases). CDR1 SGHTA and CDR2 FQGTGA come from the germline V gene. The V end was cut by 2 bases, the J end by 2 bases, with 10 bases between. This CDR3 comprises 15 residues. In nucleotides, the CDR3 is TGTGCCAGCAGCTTACAGGGTACGGCCTACAATGAGCAGTTCTTC. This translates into CASSLQGTAYNEQFF.

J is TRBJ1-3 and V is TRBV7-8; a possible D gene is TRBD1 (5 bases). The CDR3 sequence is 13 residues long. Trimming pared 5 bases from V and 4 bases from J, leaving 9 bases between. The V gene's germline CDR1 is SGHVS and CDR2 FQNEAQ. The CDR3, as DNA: TGTGCCAGCAGCACCAGACAGGGAAACACCATATATTTT. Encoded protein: CASSTRQGNTIYF.

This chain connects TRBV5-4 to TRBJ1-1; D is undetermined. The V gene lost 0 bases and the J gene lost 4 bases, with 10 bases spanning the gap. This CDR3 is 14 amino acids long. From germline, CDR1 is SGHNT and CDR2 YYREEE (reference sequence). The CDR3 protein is CASSLGGAGTEAFF. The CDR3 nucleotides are TGTGCCAGCAGCTTGGGTGGCGCAGGCACTGAAGCTTTCTTT.

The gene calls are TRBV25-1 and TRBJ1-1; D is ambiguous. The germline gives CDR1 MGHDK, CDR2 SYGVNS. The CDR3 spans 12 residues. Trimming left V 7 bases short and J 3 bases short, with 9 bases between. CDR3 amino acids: CASNRGDTEAFF. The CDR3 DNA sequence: TGTGCCAGCAACCGGGGAGACACTGAAGCTTTCTTT.

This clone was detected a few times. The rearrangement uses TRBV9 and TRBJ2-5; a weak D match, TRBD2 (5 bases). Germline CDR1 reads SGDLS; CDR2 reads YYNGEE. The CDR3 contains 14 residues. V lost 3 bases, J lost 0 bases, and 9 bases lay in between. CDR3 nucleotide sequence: TGTGCCAGCAGCGGGGCCGGGAACCAAGAGACCCAGTACTTC. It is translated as CASSGAGNQETQYF.

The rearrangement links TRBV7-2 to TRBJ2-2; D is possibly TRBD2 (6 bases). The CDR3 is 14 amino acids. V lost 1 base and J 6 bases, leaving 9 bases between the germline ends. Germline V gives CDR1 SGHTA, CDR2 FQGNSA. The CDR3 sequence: CASSLGGVAGELFF. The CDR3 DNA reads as TGTGCCAGCAGCTTAGGGGGGGTCGCCGGGGAGCTGTTTTTT.

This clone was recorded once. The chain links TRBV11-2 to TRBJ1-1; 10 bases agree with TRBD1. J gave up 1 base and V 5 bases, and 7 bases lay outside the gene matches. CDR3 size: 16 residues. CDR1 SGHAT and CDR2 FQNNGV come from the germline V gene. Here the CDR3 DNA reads TGTGCCAGCAGCCTGGACAGGGGGATCCCGAACACTGAAGCTTTCTTT. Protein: CASSLDRGIPNTEAFF.

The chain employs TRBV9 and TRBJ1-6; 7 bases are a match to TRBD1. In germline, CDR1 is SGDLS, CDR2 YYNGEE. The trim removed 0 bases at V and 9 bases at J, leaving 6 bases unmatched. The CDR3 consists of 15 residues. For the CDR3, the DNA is TGTGCCAGCAGCGTAGCGAGACAGGGTTCTTCACCCCTCCACTTT. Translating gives CASSVARQGSSPLHF. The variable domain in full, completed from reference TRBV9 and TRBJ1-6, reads DSGVTQTPKHLITATGQRVTLRCSPRSGDLSVYWYQQSLDQGLQFLIQYYNGEERAKGNILERFSAQQFPDLHSELNLSSLELGDSALYFCASSVARQGSSPLHFGNGTRLTVT.

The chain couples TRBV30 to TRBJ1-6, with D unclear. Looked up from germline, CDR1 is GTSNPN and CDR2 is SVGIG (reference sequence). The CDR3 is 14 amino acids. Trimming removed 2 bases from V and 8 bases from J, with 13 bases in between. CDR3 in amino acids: CAWSTSFQDSPLHF. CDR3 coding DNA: TGTGCCTGGAGTACTTCGTTCCAGGATTCACCCCTCCACTTT.

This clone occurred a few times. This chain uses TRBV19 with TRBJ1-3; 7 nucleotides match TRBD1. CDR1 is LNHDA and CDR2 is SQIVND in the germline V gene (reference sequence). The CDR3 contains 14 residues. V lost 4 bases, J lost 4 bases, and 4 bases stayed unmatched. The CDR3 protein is CASSTTGFGNTIYF. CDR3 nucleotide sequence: TGTGCCAGTAGTACGACAGGGTTCGGAAACACCATATATTTT.

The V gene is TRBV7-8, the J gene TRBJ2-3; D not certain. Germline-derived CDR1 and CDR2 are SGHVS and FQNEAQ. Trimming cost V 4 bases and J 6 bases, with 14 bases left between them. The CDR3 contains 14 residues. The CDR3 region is CASSSAVVEDTQYF. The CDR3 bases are TGTGCCAGCAGCTCCGCTGTGGTAGAGGATACGCAGTATTTT.

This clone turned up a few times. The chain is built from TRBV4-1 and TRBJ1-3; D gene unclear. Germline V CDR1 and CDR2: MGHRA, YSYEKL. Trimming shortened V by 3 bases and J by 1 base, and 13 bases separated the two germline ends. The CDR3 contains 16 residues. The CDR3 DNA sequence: TGCGCCAGCAGCCATCCCTCCCCCCGTTCTGGAAACACCATATATTTT. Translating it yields CASSHPSPRSGNTIYF.